This is a list of T cell receptor beta chains from one sample in a study of T cell responses to AZD1222 COVID-19 vaccine. Libraries were prepared by immunoSEQ multiplex PCR; TCRdb keeps only in-frame clonotypes and omits some of them. The sample has about 170,000 clones, over 85% seen once. The specimen comprised peripheral blood, sampled on day 0 of AZD1222 vaccination. The receptor set was obtained from an adult in good health. CDR3s include the opening cysteine and the closing phenylalanine or tryptophan. Each record gives: D gene, J gene, V gene, CDR3 DNA, CDR3 protein. A D gene is named only where the DNA matches it firmly.

>TRBD2|TRBJ2-2|TRBV18
TGTGCCAGCTCACCAAAGGGACTAGCGGGGTCCGGGGAGCTGTTTTTT
CASSPKGLAGSGELFF
>NA|TRBJ1-3|TRBV7-8
TGTGCCAGCAGCGGAGGGTTGGGTGGAAACACCATATATTTT
CASSGGLGGNTIYF
>TRBD1|TRBJ1-6|TRBV2
TGTGCCAGCAGTAGACAGGGAAACGCCTATAATTCACCCCTCCACTTT
CASSRQGNAYNSPLHF
>TRBD2|TRBJ2-1|TRBV19
TGTGCCAGTAGTAAACTCTCCCCATGGGGTAGCGGGGGGGCCTACGTCAATGAGCAGTTCTTC
CASSKLSPWGSGGAYVNEQFF
>NA|TRBJ1-4|TRBV19
TGTGCCAGTAGTATAGATGTGGGAGAAAAACTGTTTTTT
CASSIDVGEKLFF
>TRBD1|TRBJ1-2|TRBV5-1
TGCGCCAGCAGCTTGGGACAGGGACGTGGCTACACCTTC
CASSLGQGRGYTF
>NA|TRBJ1-3|TRBV28
TGTGCCAGCACCCGGGCGAACAGAAACACCATATATTTT
CASTRANRNTIYF
>NA|TRBJ2-2|TRBV7-8
TGTGCCAGCAGCTTAGCGGGGGGGCCCCCTCCGAACACCGGGGAGCTGTTTTTT
CASSLAGGPPPNTGELFF
>NA|TRBJ1-1|TRBV25-1
TGTGCCAGCAGACCGGCGGGACGGATGAACACTGAAGCTTTCTTT
CASRPAGRMNTEAFF
>NA|TRBJ1-1|TRBV2
TGTGCCAGCAGGCCCCGGATGAACACTGAAGCTTTCTTT
CASRPRMNTEAFF
>NA|TRBJ2-5|TRBV3-1/TRBV3-2
TGTGCCAGCAGCCAAAGGGCGGGGGCCCGCAGGGAGACCCAGTACTTC
CASSQRAGARRETQYF
>NA|TRBJ1-6|TRBV5-6
TGTGCCAGCAGGGGGAGGGGGGAGAATTCACCCCTCCACTTT
CASRGRGENSPLHF
>NA|TRBJ1-2|TRBV30
TGTGCCTGGAGCCGGGAGCCCAACTATGGCTACACCTTC
CAWSREPNYGYTF